This TCR beta chain was profiled in a study of CD8 T cells in ankylosing spondylitis. This clonotype was detected a few times. Its matching antigen is unknown. Using its own MiXCR run on the 5' RACE reads, TCRdb lists one record per CDR3 protein. The repertoire has 500,000 to 550,000 distinct CDR3 sequences, approximately 11% of them found once; the top ten carry nearly 7%. Germline-derived CDR1 and CDR2 are SGHRS and YFSETQ. This CDR3 is built from 16 residues. The V and J ends lost 1 base and 1 base, in that order; junction bases with no gene match: 4. Study outcomes and limitations: Ankylosing spondylitis blood appeared to be characterized by a TCR beta motif of several highly homologous variants. In the blood and synovial fluid of reactive arthritis, some motif variants had been previously reported. A CD8+ phenotype characterized the disease-linked clones, which were relatively rare in peripheral blood.

The source of this sequence is a male donor with ankylosing spondylitis. What was sequenced was blood, either unsorted or a sorted T cell fraction (not recorded which). The chain employs TRBV5-1 and TRBJ2-1, with TRBD1 matching 8 bases. CDR3 in DNA: TGCGCCAGCAGCTTGACAGGGGGTTTGTCCTACAATGAGCAGTTCTTC. Encoded protein: CASSLTGGLSYNEQFF.